This T cell receptor beta chain was captured by sequencing in a study of OX40 agonist ivuxolimab in advanced cancers. Study context: Hepatocellular carcinoma, melanoma, renal cell or head and neck cancer was diagnosed in the dose-escalation patients. Treatment received earlier with anti-PD-1, anti-PD-L1 or anti-CTLA-4 agents was allowed, and 40% had some.

As regards this clone: Its matching antigen is unknown.

Findings and limits, study-wide: Relative to CD4+ cells, CD8+ T cells on average had more expanded clones.

The table came from immunoSEQ multiplex PCR; TCRdb's copy has only in-frame clones and leaves some out. The profile shows tens of thousands of clones, 60% to 85% of them singletons. V lost 1 base, J lost 4 bases, and 7 bases lay in between. The germline CDR1 and CDR2 sequences are SEHNR and FQNEAQ (reference sequence). The CDR3 sequence is 13 residues long. Sequences were derived from CD4+ or CD8+ T cells sorted from blood, sampled in a trial of the OX40 agonist ivuxolimab. The chain has TRBV7-9 and TRBJ2-5; D is ambiguous. The sequence came from an adult with an advanced solid tumor such as melanoma, head and neck, liver or kidney cancer. CDR3 nucleotides: TGTGCCAGCAGCTTAGGGACGGCAGAGACCCAGTACTTC. The encoded protein is CASSLGTAETQYF.